This T cell receptor beta chain stems from a study of T cells in Graves' hyperthyroidism and ophthalmopathy. TCR beta CDR3 regions were amplified from RNA. The study used the HTBI primer set for a first-round RT-PCR of the TCR CDR3. TCRdb called the multiplex PCR reads again in MiXCR, with one record for every CDR3 protein. The sample yields roughly 400,000 distinct CDR3 sequences, 15% to 18% seen once. Per the germline V gene, CDR1 is PRHDT and CDR2 is FYEKMQ (reference sequence). The J segment lost 2 bases and the V segment lost 3 bases, leaving 5 bases of the junction unmatched. There are 15 residues in the CDR3. The study's findings and limits: Most clonotypes expanded in thyroid above 0.001 were likewise present in blood.

Many counts were recorded for this clonotype. Its antigen is currently unknown. This clonotype was obtained from a woman between 18 and 30 years old with Graves' hyperthyroidism that later progressed to Graves' ophthalmopathy. The V gene is TRBV13, the J gene TRBJ2-7, with TRBD2 matching 9 bases. Material for sequencing was blood. The CDR3 DNA reads TGTGCCAGCAGCTTTCGACTAGCGGCTACCTACGAGCAGTACTTC. Protein product: CASSFRLAATYEQYF. Full variable domain (rest looked up from reference TRBV13 and TRBJ2-7): AAGVIQSPRHLIKEKRETATLKCYPIPRHDTVYWYQQGPGQDPQFLISFYEKMQSDKGSIPDRFSAQQFSDYHSELNMSSLELGDSALYFCASSFRLAATYEQYFGPGTRLTVT.